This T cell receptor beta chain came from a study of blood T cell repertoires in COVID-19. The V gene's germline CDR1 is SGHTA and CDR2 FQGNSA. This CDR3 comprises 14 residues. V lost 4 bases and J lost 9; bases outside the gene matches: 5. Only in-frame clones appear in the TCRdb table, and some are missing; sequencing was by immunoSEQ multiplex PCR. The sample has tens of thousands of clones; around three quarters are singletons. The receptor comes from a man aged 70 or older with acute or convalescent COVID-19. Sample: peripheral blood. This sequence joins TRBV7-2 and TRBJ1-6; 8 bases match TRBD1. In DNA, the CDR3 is TGTGCCAGCAGCTCCACAGGGGGGACTTCACCCCTCCACTTT. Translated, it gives CASSSTGGTSPLHF. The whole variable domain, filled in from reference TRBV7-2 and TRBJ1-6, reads GAGVSQSPSNKVTEKGKDVELRCDPISGHTALYWYRQSLGQGLEFLIYFQGNSAPDKSGLPSDRFSAERTGGSVSTLTIQRTQQEDSAVYLCASSSTGGTSPLHFGNGTRLTVT.